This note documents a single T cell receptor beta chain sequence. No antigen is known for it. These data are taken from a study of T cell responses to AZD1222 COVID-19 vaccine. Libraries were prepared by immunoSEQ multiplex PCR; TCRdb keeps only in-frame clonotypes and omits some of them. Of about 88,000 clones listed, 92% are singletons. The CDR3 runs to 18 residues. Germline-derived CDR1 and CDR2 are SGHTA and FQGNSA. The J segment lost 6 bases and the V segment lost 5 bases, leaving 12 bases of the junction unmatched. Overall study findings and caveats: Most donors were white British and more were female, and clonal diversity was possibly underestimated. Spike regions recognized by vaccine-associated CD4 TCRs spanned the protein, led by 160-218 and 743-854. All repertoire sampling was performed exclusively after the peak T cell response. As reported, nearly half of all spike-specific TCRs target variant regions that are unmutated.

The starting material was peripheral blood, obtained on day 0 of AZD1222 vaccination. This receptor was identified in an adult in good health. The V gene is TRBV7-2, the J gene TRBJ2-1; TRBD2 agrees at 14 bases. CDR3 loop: CASSNGLAGGWGLNEQFF. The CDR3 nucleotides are TGTGCCAGCAGCAATGGACTAGCGGGAGGTTGGGGCCTCAATGAGCAGTTCTTC.